This TCR beta chain came from a study of shared clonotypes between healthy human individuals. Findings and caveats of the study: In a few donors, about 5% of naive CD4 clonotypes appeared in common. Rarefaction indicated that sorted-subset sequencing remained incomplete although depth was large.

Only CD45RO-negative cells positively selected for CCR7 counted as naive CD8 cells, so terminally differentiated effector memory CD45RA+ cells were excluded. Repertoires were generated with immunoSEQ multiplex PCR, while TCRdb's copy carries only in-frame clones and drops some. The sample yields about 2.2 million clones, about 93% seen once. Trimming left V 1 base short and J 6 bases short, with 9 bases between. The germline V gene has CDR1 SGHVS and CDR2 FNYEAQ. The CDR3 is 13 amino acids. A note on this clone: Its antigen is not known.

The chain recombines TRBV7-6 with TRBJ1-1; D perhaps matches TRBD1 (6 bases). The origin of this receptor is a young man in good health. Some clones in this sample may be carry-over from other donors' samples. The specimen sequenced was naive CD8+ T cells from PBMCs. For the CDR3, the DNA is TGTGCCAGCAGCTTAGGGGGGGGCGCTGAAGCTTTCTTT. Translated, it gives CASSLGGGAEAFF.